This T cell receptor (beta chain) was sequenced for a study of T cells in Graves' hyperthyroidism and ophthalmopathy. The diagnoses drew upon clinical symptoms, serum thyroxine and TRAb, thyroid ultrasound and orbital computed tomography. This clonotype came up a few times. No antigen is known for it. Findings and limits, study-wide: A 13 V-J model separated ophthalmopathy from stable hyperthyroidism.

The V gene's germline CDR1 is LNHNV and CDR2 YYDKDF (reference sequence). The length of the CDR3 is 13 residues. V lost 1 base, J lost 4 bases, and 4 bases lay in between. Researchers amplified the TCR beta CDR3 regions from RNA transcripts. The HTBI primer set drove a first-round RT-PCR of the TCR CDR3. MiXCR, applied by TCRdb to the multiplex PCR reads, yields one record per CDR3 protein. The repertoire holds more than 600,000 distinct CDR3 sequences, with 15% to 20% as singletons. The rearrangement joins TRBV15 to TRBJ2-2; no clear D. The sequence derives from a man between 18 and 29 years old with Graves' hyperthyroidism. The specimen sequenced was blood. The CDR3 region is CATSRVPTGELFF. The CDR3 bases are TGTGCCACCAGCAGAGTACCCACCGGGGAGCTGTTTTTT.